This TCR beta chain emerged from a study of OX40 agonist ivuxolimab in advanced cancers. With regard to this clone: What it binds is not known.

Autoimmune disease history or systemic immunosuppression was exclusionary. The method was immunoSEQ multiplex PCR; TCRdb's version includes in-frame clones alone and lacks a portion of them. Of 42,000 or so clones in the sample, 75% to 90% are singletons; the top ten hold roughly 2.5%. Study results and limitations: The authors did not determine the antigen specificity of the expanded peripheral T cells.

The sequenced sample was CD4+ or CD8+ T cells sorted from blood, obtained in a trial of the OX40 agonist ivuxolimab. The clonotype was recovered from an adult with an advanced solid tumor such as melanoma, head and neck, liver or kidney cancer.

The CDR3 bases are TGCGCCAGCAGCCAAGACAGGACTAGCGGATACAATGAGCAGTTCTTC. Protein sequence: CASSQDRTSGYNEQFF. The chain joins TRBV4-1 to TRBJ2-1, with 10 bases aligning to TRBD2. The CDR3 totals 16 residues. Unmatched junction bases numbered 3, after V lost 0 bases and J lost 4 bases. CDR1 MGHRA and CDR2 YSYEKL come from the germline V gene.